The rows below give T cell receptor beta chains drawn from one sample of a study of shared clonotypes between healthy human individuals. Assay: immunoSEQ multiplex PCR; the TCRdb copy retains only in-frame clones and omits some. The table lists roughly 300,000 clones, less than 75% of them singletons. The specimen sequenced was memory CD4+ T cells sorted from blood. Receptors originate from a man under 40 in good health. Both conserved end residues are part of each CDR3. D genes are given only for firm matches. Clone size is shown for a subset of rows, as once, few, many or a class of expanded clone.

j_call clone_size v_call d_call cdr3_nt cdr3_aa
TRBJ1-1 NA TRBV7-9 NA TGTGCCAGCAGCGCCGCCGGGTATCTACGCGGTGAAGCTTTCTTT CASSAAGYLRGEAFF
TRBJ2-7 NA TRBV9 TRBD2 TGTGCCAGCAGCGTTGGGACTAGCGGGATCTACGAGCAGTACTTC CASSVGTSGIYEQYF
TRBJ1-2 NA TRBV30 NA TGTGCCTGGAGTGTACGGAGGACAGCCGATGGCTACACCTTC CAWSVRRTADGYTF
TRBJ2-7 NA TRBV6-4 NA TGTGCCAGTCCCGAAGGCTACGAGCAGTACTTC CASPEGYEQYF
TRBJ2-7 NA TRBV18 TRBD1 TGTGCCAGCTCGCCGGGACAGGGTCATCCCCCTTACGAGCAGTACTTC CASSPGQGHPPYEQYF
TRBJ2-2 NA TRBV10-1 NA TGCGCCAGCAGTGCCCAGGGGTCCACAACAGGCACCGGGGAGCTGTTTTTT CASSAQGSTTGTGELFF
TRBJ2-3 NA TRBV4-1 NA TGCGCCAGCAGCCAAGTCGGACTAGGGGGGACAGATACGCAGTATTTT CASSQVGLGGTDTQYF
TRBJ2-2 few TRBV7-2 NA TGTGCCAGCAGCGAACAGGCGAACACCGGGGAGCTGTTTTTT CASSEQANTGELFF
TRBJ2-7 NA TRBV11-2 TRBD1 TGTGCCAGCAGCGCAGGGGGAGTTTCCTACGAGCAGTACTTC CASSAGGVSYEQYF
TRBJ2-3 NA TRBV6-6 NA TGTGCCAGCAGATCTAGGTCTAGCACAGATACGCAGTATTTT CASRSRSSTDTQYF
TRBJ2-7 many TRBV6-6 NA TGTGCCAGCAGTTACGCCCTTGGCTACGAGCAGTACTTC CASSYALGYEQYF
TRBJ2-3 NA TRBV28 TRBD2 TGTGCCAGCAGTTTAGCGGGAGCGACCTTTGGGCCAGATACGCAGTATTTT CASSLAGATFGPDTQYF
TRBJ2-3 NA TRBV11-3 TRBD2 TGTGCCAGCAGCTTAGATCCGGGAGGGAGCGCTACGCAGTATTTT CASSLDPGGSATQYF
TRBJ1-1 NA TRBV7-8 NA TGTGCCAGCAGCTATCAGGGTATGGGGACTGAAGCTTTCTTT CASSYQGMGTEAFF
TRBJ2-4 NA TRBV6-6 NA TGTGCCAGCAGTTACGGGGGTACCAAAAACATTCAGTACTTC CASSYGGTKNIQYF
TRBJ1-5 NA TRBV6-1 NA TGTGCCAGCAGCACCCGGGACACCAATCAGCCCCAGCATTTT CASSTRDTNQPQHF
TRBJ2-7 many TRBV11-1 NA TGTGCCAGCAGCTTTGCGGGTCGCGAGCAGTACTTC CASSFAGREQYF
TRBJ2-1 NA TRBV7-8 TRBD2 TGTGCCAGCAGCTTAAGGCCTAGCGGGAGTCCCTACAATGAGCAGTTCTTC CASSLRPSGSPYNEQFF
TRBJ2-7 NA TRBV14 NA TGTGCCAGCAGCCCTATGCAGGGCGAAACGCGCTCCTACGAGCAGTACTTC CASSPMQGETRSYEQYF
TRBJ1-1 few TRBV6-5 NA TGTGCCAGCATTTCGATTGGGCTTTCCACTGAAGCTTTCTTT CASISIGLSTEAFF
TRBJ2-2 once TRBV4-3 NA TGCGCCAGCAGCCAAAGCAGGGGCGCGAGCACCGGGGAGCTGTTTTTT CASSQSRGASTGELFF
TRBJ2-2 few TRBV29-1 NA TGCAGCGTTGGGTTAGGGGGACCCACCGGGGAGCTGTTTTTT CSVGLGGPTGELFF
TRBJ2-1 few TRBV2 NA TGTGCCAGCAGTGCGTTACAGCCCCCCTACAATGAGCAGTTCTTC CASSALQPPYNEQFF
TRBJ2-1 many TRBV19 NA TGTGCCAGTAGTATTCTAGAGGCTGAGCAGTTCTTC CASSILEAEQFF
TRBJ2-7 NA TRBV5-4 NA TGTGCCAGCAGCTTGAGAGGGGCTATCCACGAGCAGTACTTC CASSLRGAIHEQYF
TRBJ2-3 NA TRBV18 TRBD2 TGTGCCAGCTTGCCGGGACTACGCGAGGGAGATACGCAGTATTTT CASLPGLREGDTQYF
TRBJ2-7 NA TRBV7-6 TRBD2 TGTGCCAGCAGCGACCCTTTAGCGGGCGCCTACGAGCAGTACTTC CASSDPLAGAYEQYF
TRBJ2-1 NA TRBV19 NA TGTGCCAGTAGTGCACAGGGACTGAGCTCCTACAATGAGCAGTTCTTC CASSAQGLSSYNEQFF
TRBJ2-4 NA TRBV28 TRBD2 TGTGCCAGCTGCTTAGCGGGAGGGTCCAAAAACATTCAGTACTTC CASCLAGGSKNIQYF
TRBJ2-7 NA TRBV6-5 TRBD2 TGTGCCAGCAGACAAGGGCTAGCGGGAGACTACGAGCAGTACTTC CASRQGLAGDYEQYF
TRBJ2-1 NA TRBV6-1 TRBD1 TGTGCCAGCAGACCCACAGGGGACAATGAGCAGTTCTTC CASRPTGDNEQFF
TRBJ2-7 few TRBV7-3 NA TGTGCCAGCAGCTTAATAGGGAAGCCAGCACCGAGCGAGCAGTACTTC CASSLIGKPAPSEQYF
TRBJ2-3 NA TRBV21-1 NA TGTGCCAGCAGCAAAGCAGCTTCTGGCACAGATACGCAGTATTTT CASSKAASGTDTQYF
TRBJ2-3 NA TRBV9 TRBD2 TGTGCCAGCAGCGCCGGACTAGCGGGACGCACAGATACGCAGTATTTT CASSAGLAGRTDTQYF
TRBJ2-7 NA TRBV2 NA TGTGCCAGCAGTTCGACAAGCAGGAGCCTCTACGAGCAGTACTTC CASSSTSRSLYEQYF
TRBJ1-5 NA TRBV6-4 NA TGTGCCAGCAGTGTAGGGGCTGGTGGCAATCAGCCCCAGCATTTT CASSVGAGGNQPQHF
TRBJ1-1 NA TRBV28 TRBD1 TGTGCCAGCAGTTTAGGACAGGCTGAAGCTTTCTTT CASSLGQAEAFF
TRBJ2-7 NA TRBV27 TRBD1 TGTGCCAGCAGTTTCCGACAGGGCGAGCAGTACTTC CASSFRQGEQYF
TRBJ2-5 NA TRBV30 NA TGTGCCTGGAGTTTCTCTTTTCAGGGGCAGGCGACCCAGTACTTC CAWSFSFQGQATQYF
TRBJ2-3 NA TRBV5-1 NA TGCGCCAGCAGCTTGGGGCGCGCCGGGGATACGCAGTATTTT CASSLGRAGDTQYF
TRBJ2-7 few TRBV4-3 NA TGCGCCAGCAGCCAACGAATAGGAACGTGGGGACAAAACTACGAGCAGTACTTC CASSQRIGTWGQNYEQYF
TRBJ1-2 NA TRBV14 NA TGTGCCAGCAGCCAAGAAACCGGGAGCTACACCTTC CASSQETGSYTF
TRBJ2-1 few TRBV11-1 TRBD2 TGTGCCAGCAGCCCGGGGGGGTTTAATGAGCAGTTCTTC CASSPGGFNEQFF
TRBJ2-5 NA TRBV29-1 NA TGCAGCGTTGAGGCGACACGGCAAGAGACCCAGTACTTC CSVEATRQETQYF
TRBJ2-7 NA TRBV7-9 TRBD2 TGTGCCAGCAGGCAAGGTTCGGGAGGAGGTTACGAGCAGTACTTC CASRQGSGGGYEQYF
TRBJ2-3 NA TRBV5-1 NA TGCGCCAGCAGCTTTCGGAGTGGAACAGATACGCAGTATTTT CASSFRSGTDTQYF